This T cell receptor (beta chain) was recorded in a study of cytomegalovirus exposure and HLA in healthy donors. Germline V gene sequence: CDR1 LNHDA, CDR2 SQIVND (reference sequence). This CDR3 spans 18 amino acids. In the PCR, 60 Vbeta and 13 Jbeta primers were used. Assay used: immunoSEQ multiplex PCR; TCRdb lists only in-frame clones, some missing. In the table there are about 190,000 clones, approximately 86% of which are singletons. Study-wide findings and caveats: Earlier results showed most TCR beta V segments being productive about 90% or about 30% of the time. CMV serostatus was the sole immune exposure information available.

Details on this clone: What it binds is unknown.

The chain combines TRBV19 with TRBJ2-5; 11 positions match TRBD1. The J call is in doubt because the DNA end fits TRBJ2-7 better. The sequence derives from a woman in her late teens or twenties in good health and CMV-seronegative. The sequenced sample was PBMCs. CDR3 in DNA: TGTGCCAGTAGTATTCGTGGACAGGGGGCCCGCCGCCCCTACGAGCAGTACTTC. It encodes CASSIRGQGARRPYEQYF.